Sequencing of this T cell receptor (beta chain) was carried out in a study of identical twins. Study findings and constraints: While abundant cord blood beta clonotypes carried fewer insertions, memory repertoires showed no such pattern. Researchers reported weaker excess twin sharing in beta out-of-frame sequences.

MiXCR, run by TCRdb on the 5' RACE reads, gives a single entry per CDR3 protein. There are 350,000 or so distinct CDR3 sequences in the sample; 9% to 15% occur only once, and 7.2% lies in the top ten. The CDR3 extends over 16 amino acids. Germline V CDR1 and CDR2: SSHAT, FNYEAQ (reference sequence). The V gene lost 2 bases and the J gene lost 6 bases, with 20 bases spanning the gap. Comment on this clonotype: Its antigen is unknown.

The data also belong to a second study, concerning yellow fever vaccine responses in identical twins.

The chain couples TRBV7-7 to TRBJ2-7; TRBD1 is a possible D gene (5 bases). The receptor was derived from a woman younger than 35 in good health. The sample taken for sequencing was CD8+ T cells sorted from blood. In DNA form, the CDR3 reads TGTGCCAGCAGCTTATTTCAGTTTACAGGTGGCAGCGAGCAGTACGTC. Translated, it gives CASSLFQFTGGSEQYV.